What follows are 19 T cell receptor beta chains derived from one specimen sequenced in a study of preoperative IRX-2 immunotherapy in early breast cancer. Treatment here: preoperative locoregional IRX-2 cytokine immunotherapy. Assay used: immunoSEQ multiplex PCR; TCRdb lists only in-frame clones, some missing. The top ten hold approximately 6.6% of the sample, which has over 25,000 clones, about 75% seen once. Sequenced material: lymph node tissue, taken after IRX-2 immunotherapy. The receptors shown here come from a human donor with breast cancer.

V usage is TRBV11-3 and J usage is TRBJ1-2; no reliable D call. Germline CDR1 and CDR2: SGHNT and YENEEA. The germline V and J ends were trimmed by 7 bases and 1 base, with 13 bases remaining between them. This CDR3 is built from 14 residues. CDR3 amino acids: CASTPTPNNYGYTF. CDR3 in DNA: TGTGCCAGCACCCCGACCCCCAATAACTATGGCTACACCTTC.

The chain combines TRBV18 with TRBJ2-3, with D possibly being TRBD1 (5 bases). There are 15 residues in the CDR3. The ends were cut back, 1 base at V and 4 bases at J, with 12 bases in the middle. Germline assignment: CDR1 KGHSH and CDR2 LQKENI. CDR3 bases: TGTGCCAGCTCACCACGGCAAAGGGGCGCAGATACGCAGTATTTT. This codes for CASSPRQRGADTQYF. The full variable domain, its missing parts supplied by reference TRBV18 and TRBJ2-3, is NAGVMQNPRHLVRRRGQEARLRCSPMKGHSHVYWYRQLPEEGLKFMVYLQKENIIDESGMPKERFSAEFPKEGPSILRIQQVVRGDSAAYFCASSPRQRGADTQYFGPGTRLTVL.

In its sample, this clone was seen a few times. The CDR3 region is CASSLGGSAGANVLTF. The CDR3 DNA follows: TGTGCCAGCAGCTTAGGCGGTAGCGCTGGGGCCAACGTCCTGACTTTC. V usage is TRBV11-3 and J usage is TRBJ2-6; D may be TRBD2 (5 bases). Trimming removed 1 base from V and 2 bases from J, with 9 bases in between. The CDR3 runs 16 residues. Germline V gene lookup returns CDR1 SGHNT and CDR2 YENEEA.

The chain recombines TRBV10-1 with TRBJ2-1; 8 positions agree with TRBD2. This CDR3 spans 17 amino acids. Germline loops: CDR1 WNHNN, CDR2 SYGVQD (reference sequence). V lost 3 bases to trimming and J lost 5 bases; unmatched junction nucleotides: 12. The CDR3 DNA follows: TGCGCCAGCAGTGAATTGGGGTCGACTAGCGCGAACAATGAGCAGTTCTTC. This encodes CASSELGSTSANNEQFF.

The chain employs TRBV6-8 and TRBJ2-4, with 7 bases matching TRBD2. Germline CDR1 is MNHGY and CDR2 is SAAAGT. The CDR3 runs to 15 residues. V trimming: 7 bases; J trimming: 5 bases; junction bases outside the gene matches: 11. Written as DNA, the CDR3 is TGTGCCAGCACCCCGGGGGGTCGGGGCCAAAACATTCAGTACTTC. Its translation is CASTPGGRGQNIQYF.

This clone was seen only a few times. V and J are TRBV6-8 and TRBJ2-7; D not resolved. Germline CDR1 and CDR2: MNHGY and SAAAGT. The ends were cut back, 0 bases at V and 2 bases at J, with 14 bases in the middle. The CDR3 loop spans 16 amino acids. CDR3 nucleotides: TGTGCCAGCAGTTACTCGTTAGCCTCGTCGGCCTACGAGCAGTACTTC. Protein product: CASSYSLASSAYEQYF.

This clone occurred once. The chain links TRBV30 to TRBJ2-6, with a weak D call TRBD1 (5 bases). This CDR3 spans 16 amino acids. V lost 0 bases, J lost 0 bases, and 9 bases lay in between. The germline V gene encodes CDR1 GTSNPN and CDR2 SVGIG (reference sequence). Here the CDR3 reads CAWSVGRYSGANVLTF. DNA of the CDR3: TGTGCCTGGAGTGTGGGGCGTTACTCTGGGGCCAACGTCCTGACTTTC.

This chain joins TRBV11-3 and TRBJ1-1; 7 bases agree with TRBD1. CDR3 size: 16 residues. CDR1 is SGHNT, CDR2 YENEEA, per germline. J lost 5 bases, V lost 3 bases, and 12 bases had no gene match. The CDR3 loop is CASSLRDRVGKTEAFF. The CDR3 nucleotides read TGTGCCAGCAGCTTGCGCGACAGGGTGGGAAAAACTGAAGCTTTCTTT.

The chain has TRBV7-8 and TRBJ2-2; 15 bases agree with TRBD2. The CDR3 totals 18 residues. Germline-derived CDR1 and CDR2 are SGHVS and FQNEAQ. The V gene end was trimmed by 5 bases and the J gene end by 3 bases; junction bases not matched to a gene: 7. The CDR3 DNA is TGTGCCAGCAGCCAGGGACTAGCGGGAGGTGCGGACACCGGGGAGCTGTTTTTT. The encoded protein is CASSQGLAGGADTGELFF.

This clone showed up just once. The rearrangement joins TRBV5-1 to TRBJ2-7, with TRBD2 matching over 8 bases. Per germline, CDR1 SGHRS and CDR2 YFSETQ. The CDR3 totals 15 residues. Trimming cost V 4 bases and J 6 bases; bases outside gene matches: 12. The CDR3 protein is CASSLGTGGTGEQYF. The CDR3 DNA reads as TGCGCCAGCAGCCTAGGAACGGGAGGGACGGGCGAGCAGTACTTC.

V gene TRBV7-1 combines with J gene TRBJ1-5, with D tentatively TRBD1 (5 bases). TRBV7-1 qualifies as an ORF whose function is uncertain. CDR3 size: 15 residues. V was cut by 4 bases and J by 0 bases, with 10 bases left in between. The CDR3 bases are TGTGCCAGCAGCTTGGCAGGGAATAGCAATCAGCCCCAGCATTTT. It is translated as CASSLAGNSNQPQHF.

The chain carries TRBV28 and TRBJ2-7, with 8 bases identical to TRBD2. CDR3 length: 17 residues. CDR1 is MDHEN and CDR2 is SYDVKM in the germline V gene. Trimming cost V 4 bases and J 0 bases; bases outside gene matches: 11. CDR3 residues: CASSSRVAGRSSYEQYF. As DNA, the CDR3 is TGTGCCAGCAGTTCGAGGGTAGCGGGAAGGAGCTCCTACGAGCAGTACTTC.

This chain links TRBV5-1 with TRBJ2-2, with 8 bases matching TRBD2. From germline, CDR1 is SGHRS and CDR2 YFSETQ. This CDR3 region has 14 residues. J was trimmed by 1 base and V by 8 bases; bases with no gene match: 4. CDR3 nucleotide sequence: TGCGCCAGTTTAGCGGGGTTGAACACCGGGGAGCTGTTTTTT. This sequence encodes CASLAGLNTGELFF.

This sequence joins TRBV29-1 and TRBJ1-2, with 7 nucleotides matching TRBD1. Germline CDR1 SQVTM, CDR2 ANQGSEA. This CDR3 is 14 amino acids long. The trim removed 0 bases at V and 5 bases at J, leaving 6 bases unmatched. CDR3 bases: TGCAGCGTTGAAGATTTTGCAGGGGGGTATGGCTACACCTTC. Protein product: CSVEDFAGGYGYTF.

This clone occurred once. This chain connects TRBV6-8 to TRBJ1-1; 8 positions agree with TRBD1. CDR3 length: 13 amino acids. The V gene's germline CDR1 is MNHGY and CDR2 SAAAGT. V lost 7 bases to trimming and J lost 5 bases; unmatched junction nucleotides: 6. The CDR3 DNA is TGTGCCAGCACAACAGGGGGAGTGACTGAAGCTTTCTTT. It is translated as CASTTGGVTEAFF.

The rearrangement uses TRBV6-8 and TRBJ1-1; 7 nucleotides agree with TRBD1. Germline lookup yields CDR1 MNHGY and CDR2 SAAAGT. Germline trimming cut 7 bases from V and 2 bases from J; bases unmatched to any gene: 4. This CDR3 comprises 13 residues. CDR3 nucleotides: TGTGCCAGCACCACAGGGGTTAACACTGAAGCTTTCTTT. Protein product: CASTTGVNTEAFF.

The V call is TRBV6-8, the J call TRBJ1-1, with D uncertain. The CDR3 has 13 residues. The V gene lost 4 bases and the J gene lost 6 bases, with 12 bases spanning the gap. The germline V gene encodes CDR1 MNHGY and CDR2 SAAAGT. The CDR3 protein is CASSFDGKSEAFF. The DNA for the CDR3 is TGTGCCAGCAGTTTTGACGGGAAATCTGAAGCTTTCTTT.

This clone was seen once. The V and J genes are TRBV6-7 and TRBJ1-4; D not certain. TRBV6-7 is given ORF status, its function remaining uncertain. With 2 bases removed from V and 6 bases from J, the gap between germline ends came to 1 base. The CDR3 extends over 11 amino acids. CDR3: CASSYDEKLFF. Here the CDR3 DNA reads TGTGCCAGCAGTTACGATGAAAAACTGTTTTTT.

V gene TRBV7-5 combines with J gene TRBJ2-1; the D call TRBD2 from the table was never checked on the DNA. TRBV7-5 is a recognized pseudogene. CDR3 size: 16 residues. The CDR3: CASSSKLAGRYNEQFF. The CDR3, as DNA: TGTGCCAGCAGCTCAAAACTAGCGGGACGGTACAATGAGCAGTTCTTC.